Included here is one T cell receptor beta chain sequence, with context. This table comes from immunoSEQ multiplex PCR, and its TCRdb copy is limited to in-frame clones, with some not included. The sample lists hundreds of thousands of clones, about 92% seen once, with 1.5% to 2% in the top ten. These data originate in a study of Ad26.COV2.S vaccination and SARS-CoV-2 variants. The treatment here: 15 to 20 received Ad26.COV2.S at low or high dose, single or two shots; 5 received placebo; per-sample allocation not given. Sampling was performed 63 days after the first vaccine or placebo injection. Germline V gives CDR1 SEHNR, CDR2 FQNEAQ (reference sequence). The CDR3 totals 15 residues. V dropped 5 bases and J dropped 0; count of bases not matched to a gene: 6.

This sequence was found in a person between 18 and 60 years old who received the Ad26.COV2.S COVID-19 vaccine or a placebo. The genes are TRBV7-9 and TRBJ1-1, with 7 bases fitting TRBD1. The sequencing here drew on peripheral blood, taken in a trial of Ad26.COV2.S vaccine versus placebo. The CDR3 spells CASSPRQGLNTEAFF. The DNA of the CDR3 is TGTGCCAGCAGCCCCCGACAGGGTCTGAACACTGAAGCTTTCTTT.